The 21 T cell receptor beta chains reported below all come from one sample, sequenced in a study of blood T cell repertoires in COVID-19. Clones were read by immunoSEQ multiplex PCR, and TCRdb kept only the in-frame ones, dropping some. The table records 50,000 to 75,000 clones, approximately 92% of them present only once. Sample: peripheral blood. The receptor set was obtained from a man aged 45-65 years with active COVID-19.

This clone has only a few counts. The V gene is TRBV25-1, the J gene TRBJ1-3; 8 bases line up with TRBD1. The CDR3 is 15 amino acids. J gave up 0 bases and V 7 bases, and 5 bases lay outside the gene matches. CDR1 and CDR2 from the germline V gene are MGHDK and SYGVNS. The CDR3 bases are TGTGCCAGCACAGACAGGGGCCACTCTGGAAACACCATATATTTT. It translates to CASTDRGHSGNTIYF.

As for this clone: The junction differs from germline at one of its ends, possibly a read error. The V call is TRBV7-7, the J call TRBJ2-3; a weak D match, TRBD1 (6 bases). The CDR3 runs to 15 residues. The V gene's germline CDR1 is SSHAT and CDR2 FNYEAQ (reference sequence). The CDR3 DNA reads TGTGCTAGCAGCTTAGCAGGGGCTAGCACAGATACGCAGTATTTT. Its translation: CASSLAGASTDTQYF.

CDR3 protein: CASSVLAGEGYEQYF. CDR3 DNA: TGCGCCAGCAGCGTTCTAGCGGGAGAAGGATACGAGCAGTACTTC. The chain joins TRBV5-1 to TRBJ2-7; TRBD2 matches 10 bases. V lost 4 bases, J lost 4 bases, and 8 bases stayed unmatched. CDR3 size: 15 residues. Germline CDR1 reads SGHRS; CDR2 reads YFSETQ.

The chain joins TRBV11-3 to TRBJ2-7; weak D call: TRBD1 (6 bases). There are 14 residues in the CDR3. Between the trimmed V and J ends, which lost 5 bases and 5 bases, there was a span of 16 bases. Per germline, CDR1 SGHNT and CDR2 YENEEA. The CDR3 coding sequence is TGTGCCAGCAGCCCGGACAGCCAGGGGCACGAGCAGTACTTC. Its protein is CASSPDSQGHEQYF.

The genes are TRBV6-5 and TRBJ1-1; D gene ambiguous. This CDR3 has 11 amino acids. Germline CDR1 reads MNHEY; CDR2 reads SVGAGI. The V gene lost 5 bases and the J gene lost 8 bases, with 9 bases spanning the gap. The CDR3 region is CASSRREEAFF. The DNA for the CDR3 is TGTGCCAGCAGTAGACGGGAGGAAGCTTTCTTT.

The genes are TRBV19 and TRBJ1-2, with TRBD1 matching 7 bases. Looked up from germline, CDR1 is LNHDA and CDR2 is SQIVND (reference sequence). The CDR3 loop spans 15 amino acids. The ends lost 4 bases at V and 4 bases at J; junction bases unmatched: 9. This CDR3 reads CASSTSMEGAYGYTF. The CDR3, as DNA: TGTGCCAGTAGTACCTCGATGGAGGGGGCCTATGGCTACACCTTC.

The chain has TRBV25-1 and TRBJ1-6; maybe TRBD1 (5 bases). Germline-derived CDR1 and CDR2 are MGHDK and SYGVNS. V was cut by 6 bases and J by 9 bases, with 18 bases left in between. CDR3 size: 15 residues. For the CDR3, the DNA is TGTGCCAGCAGAGACAAGGGGATTTCAGGTTCACCCCTCCACTTT. Protein sequence: CASRDKGISGSPLHF.

The chain is built from TRBV9 and TRBJ2-7, with 9 bases that match TRBD1. V gave up 0 bases and J gave up 3 bases; unmatched junction bases: 4. Germline lookup yields CDR1 SGDLS and CDR2 YYNGEE. The CDR3 has 15 amino acids. The CDR3 sequence: CASSVAPDRGYEQYF. The DNA for the CDR3 is TGTGCCAGCAGCGTAGCCCCGGACAGGGGCTACGAGCAGTACTTC.

The chain employs TRBV15 and TRBJ2-1; the D is unclear. With 1 base removed from V and 6 bases from J, the gap between germline ends came to 7 bases. Germline-derived CDR1 and CDR2 are LNHNV and YYDKDF (reference sequence). The CDR3 length is 13 residues. The chain's CDR3 is CATSRGSSNEQFF. CDR3 nucleotides: TGTGCCACCAGCAGAGGGAGTTCCAATGAGCAGTTCTTC.

The chain uses TRBV19 and TRBJ2-1; the D gene is possibly TRBD1 (6 bases). Germline CDR1 and CDR2: LNHDA and SQIVND (reference sequence). Trimming left V 9 bases short and J 7 bases short, with 25 bases between. The CDR3 is 16 amino acids. The CDR3 coding sequence is TGTGCCAGGATCCAGGGAGTCCTTGAGCAGGGGAATGAGCAGTTCTTC. Protein sequence: CARIQGVLEQGNEQFF.

The rearrangement links TRBV6-5 to TRBJ2-5; D remains unclear. Germline V lookup: CDR1 MNHEY, CDR2 SVGAGI. The CDR3 runs to 14 residues. Trimming pared 0 bases from V and 2 bases from J, leaving 7 bases between. CDR3 region: CASSYSGTQETQYF. CDR3 DNA: TGTGCCAGCAGTTACTCGGGCACACAAGAGACCCAGTACTTC.

The count of this clone is one. The V call is TRBV7-8, the J call TRBJ1-4; weak D call: TRBD1 (6 bases). Trimming left V 5 bases short and J 0 bases short, with 13 bases between. This CDR3 contains 16 residues. The germline CDR1 and CDR2 sequences are SGHVS and FQNEAQ. The CDR3 protein is CASSRGTLATNEKLFF. The CDR3 DNA reads as TGTGCCAGCAGCCGCGGGACACTCGCAACTAATGAAAAACTGTTTTTT.

The V gene is TRBV14, the J gene TRBJ1-5; a possible D gene is TRBD1 (5 bases). Germline CDR1 is SGHDN and CDR2 is FVKESK. Trimming removed 5 bases from V and 6 bases from J, with 14 bases in between. The CDR3 is made up of 14 amino acids. The CDR3 is CASSLGGVGQPQHF. The CDR3 DNA reads as TGTGCCAGCAGCTTGGGGGGGGTGGGTCAGCCCCAGCATTTT.

The V gene is TRBV7-9, the J gene TRBJ2-7, with 7 bases fitting TRBD2. With 0 bases clipped from V and 5 bases from J, the junction kept 7 bases outside the gene matches. The CDR3 sequence is 15 residues long. CDR1 is SEHNR, CDR2 FQNEAQ, per germline (reference sequence). The CDR3, as DNA: TGTGCCAGCAGCTTAGCGGGGCGGGAGAAGGACGAGCAGTACTTC. Amino acids: CASSLAGREKDEQYF.

The chain links TRBV9 to TRBJ1-4; 9 bases are a match to TRBD1. V shed 3 bases and J 15 bases; nucleotides not matched to a gene: 9. The length of the CDR3 is 13 residues. Per germline, CDR1 SGDLS and CDR2 YYNGEE. CDR3: CASSGGDRDPMFF. CDR3 DNA sequence: TGTGCCAGCAGCGGGGGGGACAGGGATCCGATGTTTTTT.

This clone was seen a handful of times. The CDR3 DNA is TGTGCCAGCAGTTTTTTTGCCCCGGGACTAGCGGGAGGACCCGCCTACGAGCAGTACTTC. This encodes CASSFFAPGLAGGPAYEQYF. This chain connects TRBV28 to TRBJ2-7; TRBD2 matches at 15 bases. Per germline, CDR1 MDHEN and CDR2 SYDVKM. The CDR3 is made up of 20 amino acids. With 3 bases clipped from V and 2 bases from J, the junction kept 14 bases outside the gene matches. The whole variable domain, remainder taken from reference TRBV28 and TRBJ2-7, is DVKVTQSSRYLVKRTGEKVFLECVQDMDHENMFWYRQDPGLGLRLIYFSYDVKMKEKGDIPEGYSVSREKKERFSLILESASTNQTSMYLCASSFFAPGLAGGPAYEQYFGPGTRLTVT.

The chain uses TRBV7-9 and TRBJ1-2, with 7 bases that match TRBD1. This CDR3 has 18 amino acids. CDR1 is SEHNR, CDR2 FQNEAQ, per germline (reference sequence). J was trimmed by 8 bases and V by 3 bases; bases with no gene match: 21. The CDR3 reads CASSFEPLLDRRRGGYTF. Here the CDR3 DNA reads TGTGCCAGCAGCTTTGAGCCCTTGTTGGACAGGCGACGTGGGGGCTACACCTTC.

The chain joins TRBV9 to TRBJ2-7, with TRBD2 as a possible D gene (6 bases). The germline CDR1 and CDR2 sequences are SGDLS and YYNGEE. The CDR3 runs 14 residues. The germline V and J ends were trimmed by 2 bases and 2 bases, with 11 bases remaining between them. CDR3 nucleotide sequence: TGTGCCAGCAGCGTCTCTAGCGAAACCTACGAGCAGTACTTC. It specifies CASSVSSETYEQYF.

V and J are TRBV6-5 and TRBJ2-2, with a weak D call TRBD1 (6 bases). Between the trimmed V and J ends, which lost 5 bases and 3 bases, there was a span of 10 bases. CDR1 and CDR2 (germline): MNHEY, SVGAGI. The CDR3 extends over 14 amino acids. CDR3 in amino acids: CASSRTAYTGELFF. CDR3 DNA sequence: TGTGCCAGCAGTAGGACAGCGTACACCGGGGAGCTGTTTTTT.

The chain employs TRBV15 and TRBJ2-4; a possible D gene is TRBD1 (6 bases). Germline CDR1 reads LNHNV; CDR2 reads YYDKDF (reference sequence). The V end lost 0 bases, the J end lost 6 bases, and 15 bases lay between the germline ends. The CDR3 extends over 16 amino acids. CDR3 nucleotide sequence: TGTGCCACCAGCAGAGATTGGAGGACAGTCTTAAACATTCAGTACTTC. As protein: CATSRDWRTVLNIQYF.

This clone was counted only a few times. V and J are TRBV4-1 and TRBJ1-6, with 9 bases matching TRBD1. The CDR3 sequence is 17 residues long. V lost 1 base, J lost 6 bases, and 7 bases stayed unmatched. Germline V gene data show CDR1 as MGHRA and CDR2 as YSYEKL. The CDR3 nucleotides read TGCGCCAGCAGCCAAGGGGACAGGGCAAACTTTAATTCACCCCTCCACTTT. Translating it yields CASSQGDRANFNSPLHF.